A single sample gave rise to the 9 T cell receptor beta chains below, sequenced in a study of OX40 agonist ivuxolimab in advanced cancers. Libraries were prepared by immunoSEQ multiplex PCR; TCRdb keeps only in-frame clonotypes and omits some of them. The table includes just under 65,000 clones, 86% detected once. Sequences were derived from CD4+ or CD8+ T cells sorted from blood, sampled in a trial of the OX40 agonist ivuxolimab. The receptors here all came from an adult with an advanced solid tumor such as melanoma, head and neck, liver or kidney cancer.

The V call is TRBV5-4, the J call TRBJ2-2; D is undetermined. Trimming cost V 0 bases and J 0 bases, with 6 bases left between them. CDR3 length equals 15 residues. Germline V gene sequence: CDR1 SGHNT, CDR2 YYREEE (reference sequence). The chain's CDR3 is CASSLGNTNTGELFF. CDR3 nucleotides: TGTGCCAGCAGCTTGGGGAACACGAACACCGGGGAGCTGTTTTTT. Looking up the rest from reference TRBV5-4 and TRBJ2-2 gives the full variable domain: ETGVTQSPTHLIKTRGQQVTLRCSSQSGHNTVSWYQQALGQGPQFIFQYYREEENGRGNFPPRFSGLQFPNYSSELNVNALELDDSALYLCASSLGNTNTGELFFGEGSRLTVL.

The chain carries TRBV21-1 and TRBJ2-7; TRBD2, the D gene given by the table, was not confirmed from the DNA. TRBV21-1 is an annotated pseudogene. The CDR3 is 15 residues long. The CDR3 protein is CASSSGRVRLYEQYF. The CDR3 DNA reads TGTGCCAGCAGCAGTGGGAGGGTCAGACTCTACGAGCAGTACTTC.

The CDR3 region is CASSLGRTTNEQFF. For the CDR3, the DNA is TGTGCCAGCAGCTTAGGGAGGACTACAAATGAGCAGTTCTTC. The V call is TRBV7-8, the J call TRBJ2-1; tentatively, D is TRBD2 (6 bases). The germline V gene encodes CDR1 SGHVS and CDR2 FQNEAQ. V dropped 1 base and J dropped 7 bases, with 11 bases sitting between them. This CDR3 is 14 amino acids long.

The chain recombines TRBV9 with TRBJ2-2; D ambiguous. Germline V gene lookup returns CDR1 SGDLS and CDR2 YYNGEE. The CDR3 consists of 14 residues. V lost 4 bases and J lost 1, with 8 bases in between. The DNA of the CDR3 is TGTGCCAGCAGCCCTCCCAAGAACACCGGGGAGCTGTTTTTT. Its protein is CASSPPKNTGELFF.

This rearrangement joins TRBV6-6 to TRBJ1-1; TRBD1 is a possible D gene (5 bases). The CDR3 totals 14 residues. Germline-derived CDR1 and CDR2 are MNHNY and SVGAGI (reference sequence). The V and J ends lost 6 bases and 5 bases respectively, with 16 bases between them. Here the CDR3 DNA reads TGTGCCAGCAGACGCCTCGGGGGAGGTACTGAAGCTTTCTTT. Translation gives CASRRLGGGTEAFF.

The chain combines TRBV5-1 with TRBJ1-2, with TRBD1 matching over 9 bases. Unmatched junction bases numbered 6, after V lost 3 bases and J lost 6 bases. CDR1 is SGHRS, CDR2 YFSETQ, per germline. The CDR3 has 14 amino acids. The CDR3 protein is CASSSTGGVDGYTF. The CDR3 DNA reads TGCGCCAGCAGCTCAACAGGGGGCGTTGATGGCTACACCTTC. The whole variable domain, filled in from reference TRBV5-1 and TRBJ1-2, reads KAGVTQTPRYLIKTRGQQVTLSCSPISGHRSVSWYQQTPGQGLQFLFEYFSETQRNKGNFPGRFSGRQFSNSRSEMNVSTLELGDSALYLCASSSTGGVDGYTFGSGTRLTVV.

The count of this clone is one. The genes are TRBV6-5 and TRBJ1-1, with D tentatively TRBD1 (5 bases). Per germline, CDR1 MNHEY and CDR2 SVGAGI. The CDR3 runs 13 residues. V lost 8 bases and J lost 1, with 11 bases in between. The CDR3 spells CASSFRENTEAFF. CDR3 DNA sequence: TGTGCCAGCTCATTCAGGGAGAACACTGAAGCTTTCTTT.

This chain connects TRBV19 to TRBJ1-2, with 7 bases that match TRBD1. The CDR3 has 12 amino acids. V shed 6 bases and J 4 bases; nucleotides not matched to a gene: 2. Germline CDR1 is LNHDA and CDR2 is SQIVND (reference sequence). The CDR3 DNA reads TGTGCCAGTAGGACAGGGATCTATGGCTACACCTTC. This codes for CASRTGIYGYTF. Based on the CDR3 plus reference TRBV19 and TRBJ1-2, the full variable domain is DGGITQSPKYLFRKEGQNVTLSCEQNLNHDAMYWYRQDPGQGLRLIYYSQIVNDFQKGDIAEGYSVSREKKESFPLTVTSAQKNPTAFYLCASRTGIYGYTFGSGTRLTVV.

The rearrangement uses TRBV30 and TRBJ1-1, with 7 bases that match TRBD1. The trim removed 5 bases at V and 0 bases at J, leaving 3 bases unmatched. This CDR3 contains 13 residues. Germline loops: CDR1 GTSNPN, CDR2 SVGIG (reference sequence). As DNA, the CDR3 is TGTGCCTGGGACAGGGCGATGAACACTGAAGCTTTCTTT. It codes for CAWDRAMNTEAFF.